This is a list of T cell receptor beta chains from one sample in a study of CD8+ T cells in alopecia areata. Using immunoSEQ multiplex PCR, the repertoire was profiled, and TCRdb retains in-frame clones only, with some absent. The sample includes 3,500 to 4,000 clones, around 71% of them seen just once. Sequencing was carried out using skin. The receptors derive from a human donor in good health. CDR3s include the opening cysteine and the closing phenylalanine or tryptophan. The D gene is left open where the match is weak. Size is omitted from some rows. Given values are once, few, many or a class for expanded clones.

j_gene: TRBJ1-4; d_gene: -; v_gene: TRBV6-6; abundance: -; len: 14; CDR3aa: CASNEGRLNEKLFF; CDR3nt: TGTGCCAGCAATGAGGGCAGGCTCAATGAAAAACTGTTTTTT
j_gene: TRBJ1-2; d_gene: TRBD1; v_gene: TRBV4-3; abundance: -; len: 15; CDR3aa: CASSHTPGTGDGYTF; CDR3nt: TGCGCCAGCAGCCATACCCCCGGGACAGGGGACGGCTACACCTTC
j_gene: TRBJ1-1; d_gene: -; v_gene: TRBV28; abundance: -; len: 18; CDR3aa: CASSRIPATGRLDTEAFF; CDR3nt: TGTGCCAGCAGTCGAATACCCGCCACAGGGAGGTTGGACACTGAAGCTTTCTTT
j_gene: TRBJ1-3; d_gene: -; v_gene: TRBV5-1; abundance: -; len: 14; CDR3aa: CASSLGVSGNTIYF; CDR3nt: TGCGCCAGCAGCCTGGGGGTTTCTGGAAACACCATATATTTT
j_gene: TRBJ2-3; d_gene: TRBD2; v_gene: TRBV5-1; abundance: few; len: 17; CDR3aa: CASSPTLAGGIEDTQYF; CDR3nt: TGCGCCAGCAGCCCCACACTAGCGGGGGGGATCGAAGATACGCAGTATTTT
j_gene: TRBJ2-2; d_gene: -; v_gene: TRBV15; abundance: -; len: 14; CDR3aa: CATSRAQDTGELFF; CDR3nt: TGTGCCACCAGCAGAGCACAGGACACCGGGGAGCTGTTTTTT
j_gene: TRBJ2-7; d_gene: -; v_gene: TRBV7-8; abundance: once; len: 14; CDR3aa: CASSTMGGAYEQYF; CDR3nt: TGTGCCAGCAGCACGATGGGGGGCGCGTACGAGCAGTACTTC
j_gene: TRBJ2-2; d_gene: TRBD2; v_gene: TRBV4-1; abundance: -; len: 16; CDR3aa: CASSTGGLANTGELFF; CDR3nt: TGCGCCAGCAGCACGGGAGGGCTAGCGAACACCGGGGAGCTGTTTTTT
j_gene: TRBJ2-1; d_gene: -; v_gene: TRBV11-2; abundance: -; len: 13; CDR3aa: CASSLGLNNEQFF; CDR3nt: TGTGCCAGCAGCTTGGGACTCAACAATGAGCAGTTCTTC
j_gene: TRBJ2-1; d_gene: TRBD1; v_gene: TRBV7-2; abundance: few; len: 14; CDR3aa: CASSFGQGGNEQFF; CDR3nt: TGTGCCAGCAGCTTCGGACAGGGGGGCAATGAGCAGTTCTTC
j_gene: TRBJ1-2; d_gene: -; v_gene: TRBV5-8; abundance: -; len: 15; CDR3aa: CASSSSTRANYGYTF; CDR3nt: TGTGCCAGCAGCTCGTCGACAAGGGCTAACTATGGCTACACCTTC
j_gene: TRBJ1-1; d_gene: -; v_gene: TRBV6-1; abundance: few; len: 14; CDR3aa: CASRGGYSRTEAFF; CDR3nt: TGTGCCAGCCGGGGCGGCTACTCTCGGACTGAAGCTTTCTTT
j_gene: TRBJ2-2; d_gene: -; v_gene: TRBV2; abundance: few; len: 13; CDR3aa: CASSGITTGELFF; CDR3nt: TGTGCCAGCAGTGGAATAACCACCGGGGAGCTGTTTTTT
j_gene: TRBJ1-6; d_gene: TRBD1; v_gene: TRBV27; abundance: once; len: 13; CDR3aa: CASSSPGGLTLHF; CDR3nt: TGTGCCAGCAGTTCGCCAGGGGGCTTAACCCTCCACTTT
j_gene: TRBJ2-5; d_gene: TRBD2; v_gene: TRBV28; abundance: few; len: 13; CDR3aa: CASRTGGGETQYF; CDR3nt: TGTGCCAGCAGGACGGGGGGAGGGGAGACCCAGTACTTC